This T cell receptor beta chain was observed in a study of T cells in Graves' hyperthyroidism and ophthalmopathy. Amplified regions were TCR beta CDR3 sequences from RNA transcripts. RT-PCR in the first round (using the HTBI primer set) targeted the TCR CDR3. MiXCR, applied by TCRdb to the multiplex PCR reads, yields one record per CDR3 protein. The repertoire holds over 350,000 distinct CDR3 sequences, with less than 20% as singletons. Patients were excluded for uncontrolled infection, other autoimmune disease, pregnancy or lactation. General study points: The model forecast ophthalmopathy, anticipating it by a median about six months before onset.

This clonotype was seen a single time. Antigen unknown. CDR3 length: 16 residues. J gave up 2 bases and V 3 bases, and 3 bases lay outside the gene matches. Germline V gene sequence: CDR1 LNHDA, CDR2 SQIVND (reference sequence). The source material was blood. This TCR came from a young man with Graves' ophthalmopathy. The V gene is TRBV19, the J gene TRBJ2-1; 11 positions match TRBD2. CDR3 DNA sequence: TGTGCCAGTAGTATCACTAGCGGGGGCCCCTACAATGAGCAGTTCTTC. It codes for CASSITSGGPYNEQFF.